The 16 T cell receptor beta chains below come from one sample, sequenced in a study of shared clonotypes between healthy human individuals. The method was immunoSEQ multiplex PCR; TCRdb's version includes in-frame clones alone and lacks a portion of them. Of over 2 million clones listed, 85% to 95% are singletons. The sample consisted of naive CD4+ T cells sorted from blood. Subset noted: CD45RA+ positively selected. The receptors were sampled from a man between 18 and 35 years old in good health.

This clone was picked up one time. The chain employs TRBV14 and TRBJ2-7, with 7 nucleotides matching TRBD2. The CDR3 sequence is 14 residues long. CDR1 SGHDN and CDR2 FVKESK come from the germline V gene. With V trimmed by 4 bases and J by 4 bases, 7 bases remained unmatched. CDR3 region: CASSLIAGPYEQYF. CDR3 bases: TGTGCCAGCAGCCTTATAGCGGGCCCATACGAGCAGTACTTC.

CDR3 DNA: TGTGCCAGCAGTTACATGGGGGGCTCCTACAATGAGCAGTTCTTC. This codes for CASSYMGGSYNEQFF. The V and J genes are TRBV6-5 and TRBJ2-1; D may be TRBD2 (6 bases). The CDR3 sequence is 15 residues long. Trimming pared 2 bases from V and 0 bases from J, leaving 8 bases between. Germline V gene sequence: CDR1 MNHEY, CDR2 SVGAGI.

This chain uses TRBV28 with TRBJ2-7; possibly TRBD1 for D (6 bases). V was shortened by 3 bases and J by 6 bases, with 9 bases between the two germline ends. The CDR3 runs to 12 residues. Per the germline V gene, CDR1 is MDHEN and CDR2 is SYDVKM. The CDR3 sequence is CASSLNRVEQYF. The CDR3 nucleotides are TGTGCCAGCAGTTTGAACAGGGTCGAGCAGTACTTC. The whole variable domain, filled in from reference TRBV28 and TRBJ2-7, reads DVKVTQSSRYLVKRTGEKVFLECVQDMDHENMFWYRQDPGLGLRLIYFSYDVKMKEKGDIPEGYSVSREKKERFSLILESASTNQTSMYLCASSLNRVEQYFGPGTRLTVT.

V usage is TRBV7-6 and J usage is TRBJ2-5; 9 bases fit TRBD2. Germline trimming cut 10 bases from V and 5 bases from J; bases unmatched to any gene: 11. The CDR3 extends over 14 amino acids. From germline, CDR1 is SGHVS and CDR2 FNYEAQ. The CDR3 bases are TGTGCCACCGCCCCTGGAGCGGGAGGCGAGACCCAGTACTTC. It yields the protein CATAPGAGGETQYF.

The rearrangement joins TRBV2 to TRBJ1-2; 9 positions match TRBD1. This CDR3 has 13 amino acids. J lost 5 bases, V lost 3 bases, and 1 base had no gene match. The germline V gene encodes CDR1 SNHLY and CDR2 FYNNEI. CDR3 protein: CASSDGTGYGYTF. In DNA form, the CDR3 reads TGTGCCAGCAGTGATGGGACAGGGTATGGCTACACCTTC.

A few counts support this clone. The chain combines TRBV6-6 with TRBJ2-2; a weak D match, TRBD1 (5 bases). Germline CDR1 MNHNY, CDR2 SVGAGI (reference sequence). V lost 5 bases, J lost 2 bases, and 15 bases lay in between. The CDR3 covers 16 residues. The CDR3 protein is CASSLWVGVNTGELFF. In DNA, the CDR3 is TGTGCCAGCAGTCTGTGGGTAGGGGTTAACACCGGGGAGCTGTTTTTT.

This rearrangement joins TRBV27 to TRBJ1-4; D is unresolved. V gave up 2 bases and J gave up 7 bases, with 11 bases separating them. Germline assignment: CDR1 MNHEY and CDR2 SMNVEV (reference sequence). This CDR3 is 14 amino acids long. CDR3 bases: TGTGCCAGCAGTTTACGGCCACTTGGTGAAAAACTGTTTTTT. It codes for CASSLRPLGEKLFF.

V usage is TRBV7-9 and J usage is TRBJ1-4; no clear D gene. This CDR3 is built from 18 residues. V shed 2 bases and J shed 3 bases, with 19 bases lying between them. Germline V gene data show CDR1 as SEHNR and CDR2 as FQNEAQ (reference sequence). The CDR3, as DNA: TGTGCCAGCAGCTTACGGCCGGGGATGGATACAGCTAATGAAAAACTGTTTTTT. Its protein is CASSLRPGMDTANEKLFF.

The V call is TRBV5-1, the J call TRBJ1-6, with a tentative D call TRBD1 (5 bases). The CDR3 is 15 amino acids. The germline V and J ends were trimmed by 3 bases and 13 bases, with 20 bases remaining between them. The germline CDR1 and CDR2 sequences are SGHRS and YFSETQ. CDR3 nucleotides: TGCGCCAGCAGCTGGGGGTCAACCGCCAAGATTCCCCTCCACTTT. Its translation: CASSWGSTAKIPLHF.

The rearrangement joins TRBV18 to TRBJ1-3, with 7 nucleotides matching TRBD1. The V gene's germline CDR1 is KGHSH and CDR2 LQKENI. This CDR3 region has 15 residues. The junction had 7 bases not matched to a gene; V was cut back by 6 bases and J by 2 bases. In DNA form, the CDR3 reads TGTGCCAGCTCCACAGGGGATGGCGCTGGAAACACCATATATTTT. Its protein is CASSTGDGAGNTIYF.

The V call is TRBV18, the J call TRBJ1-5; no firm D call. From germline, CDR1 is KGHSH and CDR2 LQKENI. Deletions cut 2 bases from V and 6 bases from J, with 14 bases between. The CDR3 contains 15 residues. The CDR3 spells CASSPTSHGSQPQHF. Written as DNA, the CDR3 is TGTGCCAGCTCACCAACAAGTCATGGGAGTCAGCCCCAGCATTTT.

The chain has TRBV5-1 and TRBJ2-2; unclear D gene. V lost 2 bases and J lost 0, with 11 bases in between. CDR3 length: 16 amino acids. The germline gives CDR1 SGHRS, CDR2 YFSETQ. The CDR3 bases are TGCGCCAGCAGCTTTAGGACCGGACCGAACACCGGGGAGCTGTTTTTT. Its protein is CASSFRTGPNTGELFF.

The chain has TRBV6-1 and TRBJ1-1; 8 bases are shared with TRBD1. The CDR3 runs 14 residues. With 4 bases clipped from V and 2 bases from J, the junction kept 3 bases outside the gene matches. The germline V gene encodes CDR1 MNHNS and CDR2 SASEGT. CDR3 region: CASSGQGINTEAFF. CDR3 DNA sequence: TGTGCCAGCAGTGGACAGGGGATAAACACTGAAGCTTTCTTT.

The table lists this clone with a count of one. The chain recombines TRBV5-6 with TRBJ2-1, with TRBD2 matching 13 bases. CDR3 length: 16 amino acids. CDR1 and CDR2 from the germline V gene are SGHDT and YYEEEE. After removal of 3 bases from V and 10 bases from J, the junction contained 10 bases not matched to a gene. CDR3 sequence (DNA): TGTGCCAGCAGCTCACCAACTAGCGGGAGGGCCGGAGAGCAGTTCTTC. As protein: CASSSPTSGRAGEQFF.

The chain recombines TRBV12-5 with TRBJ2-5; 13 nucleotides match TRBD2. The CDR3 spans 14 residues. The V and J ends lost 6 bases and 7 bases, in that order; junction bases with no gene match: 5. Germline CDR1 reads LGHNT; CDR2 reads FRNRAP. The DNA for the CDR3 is TGTGCTAGTGGGACTAGCGGGGGGTCAGCGACCCAGTACTTC. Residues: CASGTSGGSATQYF.

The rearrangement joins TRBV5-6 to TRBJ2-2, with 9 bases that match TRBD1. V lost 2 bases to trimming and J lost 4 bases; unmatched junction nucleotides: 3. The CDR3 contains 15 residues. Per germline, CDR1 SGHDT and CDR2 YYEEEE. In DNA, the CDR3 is TGTGCCAGCAGCTTCCGGGACAGGGTCACCGGGGAGCTGTTTTTT. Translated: CASSFRDRVTGELFF.